The TCR beta chain under discussion was sequenced for a study of T cell responses to AZD1222 COVID-19 vaccine. Overall study findings and caveats: Females made up more of the donors, who were largely white British, and clonal diversity may have come out too low. Recipients of AZD1222 seropositive at baseline numbered only five or six.

This clone was observed once. The antigen is unknown. The CDR3 sequence is 12 residues long. Germline lookup yields CDR1 GTSNPN and CDR2 SVGIG (reference sequence). V was pared by 3 bases and J by 3 bases, with 5 bases between. Produced via immunoSEQ multiplex PCR; TCRdb's table is partial and in-frame only. This table has approximately 130,000 clones, around 89% appearing once. The receptor was isolated from an adult who received the AZD1222 COVID-19 vaccine. The chain carries TRBV30 and TRBJ2-2; D ambiguous. The material sequenced was peripheral blood, taken 28 days after the second AZD1222 dose. The CDR3, as DNA: TGTGCCTGGAGCCATTACACCGGGGAGCTGTTTTTT. This encodes CAWSHYTGELFF.